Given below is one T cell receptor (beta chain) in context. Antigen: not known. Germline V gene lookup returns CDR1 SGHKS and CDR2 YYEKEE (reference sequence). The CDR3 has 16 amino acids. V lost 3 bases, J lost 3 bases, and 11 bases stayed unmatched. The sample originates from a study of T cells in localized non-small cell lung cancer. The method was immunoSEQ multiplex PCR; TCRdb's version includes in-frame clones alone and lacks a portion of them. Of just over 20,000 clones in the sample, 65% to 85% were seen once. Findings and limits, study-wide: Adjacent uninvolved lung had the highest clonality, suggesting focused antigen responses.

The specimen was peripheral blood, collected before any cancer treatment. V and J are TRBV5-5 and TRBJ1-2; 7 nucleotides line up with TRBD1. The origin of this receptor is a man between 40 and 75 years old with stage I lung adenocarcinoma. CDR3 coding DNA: TGTGCCAGCAGCTCATCGACAGGGTCCCTTTACTATGGCTACACCTTC. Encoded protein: CASSSSTGSLYYGYTF.